This paragraph reports one TCR beta chain. Its antigen remains unidentified. No base qualities exist here, and no much larger clone lies one base off it. This sample is drawn from a study of T cell responses to AZD1222 COVID-19 vaccine (dated by TCRdb to the early 2020s). For the study in its entirety: A total of 233 trial participants underwent TCR sequencing, of whom about 210 received two doses of AZD1222 and about 26 received two doses of the MenACWY control vaccine. Trial participants were enrolled by age into 18-55, 56-69 and 70-plus year subgroups, with roughly 150, 30 and 60 TCR-sequenced participants respectively. Study-wide conclusions, independent of this receptor: Because no day 14 peak-response samples were available, repertoires were characterized only after the peak T cell response. The 56-69-year group was small, and its depth increase did not reach significance, likely because of low power. Spike-specific TCR breadth and depth rose significantly after two AZD1222 doses compared with day 0 and with MenACWY recipients. Participants were mostly white British, with more females than males. The authors suggested clonal diversity may have been underestimated. Epitopes outside the regions mutated in the B.1.351 and B.1.1.7 variants were reportedly recognized by nearly half of the unique spike-specific TCRs. Only five to seven AZD1222 recipients were SARS-CoV-2 seropositive at baseline, limiting conclusions about previously exposed vaccinees. The vaccine-associated CD4 TCRs covered the entire spike protein, and the dominant responses fell in regions 160-218 and 743-854.

CDR1 SGHTA and CDR2 FQGNSA are derived from the germline V gene. The CDR3 holds 12 amino acids from the cysteine to the phenylalanine. Only the CDR3 DNA is retained, 36 bases long and in frame from the first base. Trimming takes 5 bases from V and 6 bases from J, and the germline ends sit 8 bases apart. Reading the label with the study, this specimen's time point is: baseline before first vaccination. This sample's treatment or condition label indicates: meningococcal conjugate vaccine given as trial control. Samples from vaccinated people were obtained from the UK trials COV001 and COV002, which included a single-blind randomized controlled phase 2/3 trial of AZD1222 (ChAdOx1 nCoV-19) in healthy adults. For TCRbeta chain sequencing, PBMC samples were collected from trial participants at day 0 and at day 28 after the second dose. The CDR3 regions of human TCRbeta chains were subjected to immunosequencing. In the source study's methods: Repertoire TCRs were matched against a reference library of SARS-CoV-2-specific TCRs generated with the MIRA antigen-specificity platform. Breadth was defined as the fraction of unique TCRs that were SARS-CoV-2-associated. Depth was defined as the fraction of total T cells that were SARS-CoV-2-associated. Using the MIRA data, each spike-specific TCR was mapped to the spike region that the TCR reacts to and placed in a CD4 or CD8 class. Log10-transformed breadth and depth values were compared by one-way ANOVA with Sidak's multiple comparisons tests. The immuneACCESS repertoire file appears here via TCRdb, limited to in-frame rearrangements. These files lack a portion of the clones; in checked studies, under half of the deficit traces to unresolved V genes, and the cause of the others is not known. V and J calls and clone size follow that table, whereas D and trimming were derived from the DNA. This sample is represented by almost 50,000 clones; roughly 80% of them were singletons. The leading ten clones occupy 20% to 25% of the sample.

The sequence is built from TRBV7-2 and TRBJ1-5; a confident D gene designation cannot be given. The clonotype was recovered from an adult in good health. The sequenced sample was peripheral blood, obtained on day 0 of MenACWY control vaccination. The CDR3 reads as follows: CASSLPSQPQHF. The DNA sequence follows: TGTGCCAGCAGCCTTCCGAGTCAGCCCCAGCATTTT.